This is a list of T cell receptor beta chains from one sample in a study of CD8+ T cells in alopecia areata. This table comes from immunoSEQ multiplex PCR, and its TCRdb copy is limited to in-frame clones, with some not included. The table includes over 95,000 clones, around three fifths detected once. Material: CD4+ T cells sorted from blood, obtained at week 24, from a patient treated with tofacitinib. The receptor set was obtained from a human donor with alopecia areata. Both conserved end residues are part of each CDR3. The D gene is left open where the match is weak.

j_call: TRBJ2-3; d_call: TRBD1; v_call: TRBV29-1; cdr3_aa: CSGDTGGQSTDTQYF
j_call: TRBJ1-6; d_call: .; v_call: TRBV4-1; cdr3_aa: CASSQDPRYDYNSPLHF
j_call: TRBJ1-1; d_call: .; v_call: TRBV5-1; cdr3_aa: CASSFTGTMITEAFF
j_call: TRBJ2-7; d_call: .; v_call: TRBV12-5; cdr3_aa: CASGTLYEQYF
j_call: TRBJ2-1; d_call: .; v_call: TRBV4-3; cdr3_aa: CASSPSLDDPWAAKFF
j_call: TRBJ2-5; d_call: .; v_call: TRBV2; cdr3_aa: CASRRTAWETQYF
j_call: TRBJ1-6; d_call: .; v_call: TRBV15; cdr3_aa: CATSREGGSSPLHF
j_call: TRBJ2-5; d_call: TRBD2; v_call: TRBV9; cdr3_aa: CASSSKIAGGPETQYF
j_call: TRBJ2-2; d_call: .; v_call: TRBV9; cdr3_aa: CASSFRPHLDTGELFF
j_call: TRBJ2-5; d_call: TRBD2; v_call: TRBV7-2; cdr3_aa: CASSLFVLAGGTQYF
j_call: TRBJ2-5; d_call: .; v_call: TRBV10-3; cdr3_aa: CAISEKFPETATQYF
j_call: TRBJ2-5; d_call: TRBD2; v_call: TRBV4-3; cdr3_aa: CASSLLTSGAEETQYF
j_call: TRBJ2-6; d_call: TRBD1; v_call: TRBV10-3; cdr3_aa: CAISRDRRSGANVLTF
j_call: TRBJ2-3; d_call: .; v_call: TRBV7-2; cdr3_aa: CASSRRVDTQYF
j_call: TRBJ2-7; d_call: TRBD1; v_call: TRBV9; cdr3_aa: CASSVAGTGVYEQYF
j_call: TRBJ2-7; d_call: .; v_call: TRBV28; cdr3_aa: CASSSGYEQYF
j_call: TRBJ2-1; d_call: TRBD1; v_call: TRBV7-7; cdr3_aa: CASSQEGGGYNEQFF
j_call: TRBJ1-5; d_call: .; v_call: TRBV30; cdr3_aa: CAWSGAGDQPQHF
j_call: TRBJ2-7; d_call: TRBD1; v_call: TRBV2; cdr3_aa: CASNKRWTGHVEQYF
j_call: TRBJ2-3; d_call: TRBD1; v_call: TRBV30; cdr3_aa: CAWSNQAGQGTDTQYF
j_call: TRBJ1-6; d_call: TRBD1; v_call: TRBV5-1; cdr3_aa: CASSSGQGGGSYNSPLHF
j_call: TRBJ2-4; d_call: .; v_call: TRBV27; cdr3_aa: CASSPGDFIQYF
j_call: TRBJ2-3; d_call: .; v_call: TRBV6-6; cdr3_aa: CASRAAGTDTQYF
j_call: TRBJ2-3; d_call: TRBD1; v_call: TRBV29-1; cdr3_aa: CSSWGQSTDTQYF
j_call: TRBJ2-2; d_call: TRBD2; v_call: TRBV30; cdr3_aa: CAWTAGTSGENTGELFF
j_call: TRBJ2-1; d_call: .; v_call: TRBV19; cdr3_aa: CASSSVRTSDEQFF
j_call: TRBJ1-6; d_call: .; v_call: TRBV2; cdr3_aa: CASSERTLNSPLHF
j_call: TRBJ1-1; d_call: TRBD1; v_call: TRBV7-7; cdr3_aa: CASSSRGRGDTEAFF
j_call: TRBJ2-2; d_call: .; v_call: TRBV11-2; cdr3_aa: CASSSLSGELFF